This TCR beta chain was documented in a study of cytomegalovirus exposure and HLA in healthy donors. Study-level points and caveats: Donors were assumed by presence/absence analyses to have roughly uniform sequencing depth.

The sample holds one count of this clone. Its specificity is unknown. A multiplex PCR was run with 60 Vbeta primers and 13 Jbeta primers. Authors' methods: About 12 million of 80 million or so unique TCR beta chains were shared, per a later count. Sequencing was performed with immunoSEQ multiplex PCR; in TCRdb, only in-frame clones are kept and a portion is missing. V and J calls and clone size are copied from that table; D and trimming were computed from the DNA. The sample consists of approximately 82,000 clones, roughly 72% of them appearing once. V dropped 0 bases and J dropped 5 bases, with 10 bases sitting between them. This CDR3 is 14 amino acids long. Germline V gene data show CDR1 as MNHEY and CDR2 as SMNVEV (reference sequence).

The sequence was collected from a woman between 50 and 59 years old in good health and CMV-seropositive. Sequences were obtained from PBMCs. The genes are TRBV27 and TRBJ1-1; D is perhaps TRBD1 (6 bases). As DNA, the CDR3 is TGTGCCAGCAGTTTATCTTCAGGGGCTACTGAAGCTTTCTTT. Its translation: CASSLSSGATEAFF.